This TCR beta chain was observed in a study of T cells after yellow fever vaccination (dated by TCRdb to the late 2010s). Turning to the overall study: Libraries from fractions with low cell numbers were prepared with the SMART-Seq v4 Ultra Low Input RNA kit. To track T-cell clones before and after primary and booster YFV17D yellow fever vaccination, bulk TCR alpha and beta repertoires were sequenced longitudinally. Two healthy male donors made up the cohort, one aged 18 to 30 years and the other aged 30 to 39 years. Blood was drawn at multiple timepoints before and after primary and secondary immunization, with bulk PBMC replicates and cell subsets isolated.

This sample's treatment or condition label indicates: live attenuated yellow fever vaccine strain. A standard Ficoll-Paque protocol was used to isolate PBMCs from peripheral blood. Dynabeads CD4 and CD8 positive selection kits were used to isolate CD4 and CD8 T-cell fractions. TriZol was used to extract RNA from bulk PBMCs, CD4 and CD8 fractions, and dextramer-positive and dextramer-negative fractions. General conclusions and limits of the study: Because abundant contaminating clonotypes from the bulk population could be contained in FACS-sorted repertoires, computational filtering was required. Compared with the primary T-cell response, the secondary T-cell response was weaker but faster, peaking on day 5 rather than day 15. Most clones expanded after primary vaccination were re-detected after the booster (just under 97% of CD4 and 88% of CD8), suggesting broad memory maintenance. Because only a couple of donors were included in the study, the extent to which the findings can be generalized is limited. A small fraction of clonotypes showed up in both the CD4 and CD8 compartments, probably as a result of convergent recombination.

The CDR3 holds 12 amino acids from the cysteine to the phenylalanine. Only the CDR3 DNA is retained, 36 bases long and in frame from the first base. The V end loses 6 bases and the J end loses 8 bases, and a stretch of 11 bases separates them. This clonotype has at least ten counts. It lacks a known antigen. Base qualities are not recorded, but no much larger clone differs from it by a single base. TCR cDNA was synthesized by 5'RACE template switching, which introduced a universal primer site and unique molecular identifiers. cDNA synthesis was primed from both the TCR alpha and TCR beta constant segments. Two PCR steps were used to amplify libraries, with sample barcodes and sequencing adapters being added in the second step. Libraries were sequenced on Illumina HiSeq 2500 (2x100 bp) or NovaSeq (2x150 bp). As for the original processing: Reads were demultiplexed and collapsed into UMI consensus sequences with MIGEC, and V(D)J alignment was performed with MiXCR. Using edgeR on replicate PBMC samples, clonotypes were called vaccine-responding if FDR was below 0.01 and the log2 fold change was above 5 up to day 15. CD4 or CD8 identity was assigned to each bulk clonotype according to whether the clonotype was present at higher abundance in the sequenced CD4 repertoire or the sequenced CD8 repertoire. TCRdb reprocessing: public reads trimmed at Q25 with fastp, clones called with MiXCR, in-frame beta chains kept. Identical CDR3 protein sequences are pooled into one entry, listed with their most common genes and DNA. It is TCRdb's table, rather than the study itself, that gives the V and J calls and clone size. This sample is represented by roughly 63,000 distinct CDR3 sequences; roughly 7.4% of them were singletons. The biggest ten clones account for about 40% of the sample.

Sequencing was performed on CD8+ T cells sorted from PBMCs, taken 15 days after the yellow fever booster vaccination. The chain employs TRBV12-3 or TRBV12-4 and TRBJ2-4, with the D segment possibly TRBD1 or TRBD2, each aligning over 6 bases. The sequence came from a man aged 30 to 45 who received the YFV17D yellow fever vaccine. The nucleotide sequence reads as follows: TGTGCCAGCAGCTCCGGGGGCCACATTCAGTACTTC. Translated, it reads CASSSGGHIQYF.